These 19 T cell receptor beta chains were all obtained from the same sample, sequenced in a study of early T cells in non-severe SARS-CoV-2 infection. A single record per CDR3 protein comes from TCRdb applying MiXCR to the 5' RACE reads. Of 55,000 or so distinct CDR3 sequences in the sample, 9.5% to 13% were seen once. Sequencing input: whole blood. These receptors were obtained from an adult who was a healthcare worker with PCR-confirmed SARS-CoV-2 infection or an uninfected control (not recorded which).

This clonotype was recorded at least ten times. The chain couples TRBV20-1 to TRBJ2-1; 10 nucleotides align to TRBD1. The CDR3 runs 17 residues. After removal of 1 base from V and 5 bases from J, the junction contained 11 bases not matched to a gene. Germline assignment: CDR1 DFQATT and CDR2 SNEGSKA (reference sequence). Written as DNA, the CDR3 is TGCAGTGCTAGAGTGTGGGACAGGGGACCTCCTAACAATGAGCAGTTCTTC. It specifies CSARVWDRGPPNNEQFF.

The table lists this clonotype with a few counts. The CDR3 sequence: CASTLLRMNQETQYF. The CDR3 DNA is TGCGCCAGCACACTACTGAGAATGAATCAAGAGACCCAGTACTTC. The J gene is TRBJ2-5, the V gene TRBV5-1; D ambiguous. Per the germline V gene, CDR1 is SGHRS and CDR2 is YFSETQ. Trimming took 6 bases from V and 2 from J, leaving 17 bases between them. The CDR3 is made up of 15 amino acids.

Many counts were recorded for this clonotype. This chain uses TRBV5-1 with TRBJ2-1, with 12 bases lining up with TRBD2. The CDR3 spans 14 residues. Germline assignment: CDR1 SGHRS and CDR2 YFSETQ. Germline trimming cut 5 bases from V and 9 bases from J; bases unmatched to any gene: 6. The chain's CDR3 is CASRFLAGGTEQFF. The CDR3 DNA is TGCGCCAGCAGATTTCTAGCGGGGGGGACTGAGCAGTTCTTC.

V is TRBV7-6 and J is TRBJ2-5; D gene ambiguous. CDR1 is SGHVS and CDR2 is FNYEAQ in the germline V gene. The CDR3 totals 16 residues. V was cut by 1 base and J by 4 bases, with 16 bases left in between. Here the CDR3 reads CASSLVGDPVLETQYF. DNA for the CDR3: TGTGCCAGCAGCTTAGTAGGCGATCCGGTATTAGAGACCCAGTACTTC.

The CDR3 sequence: CASSLEGSIFNTEAFF. CDR3 DNA sequence: TGTGCCAGCAGCTTAGAGGGGAGCATTTTTAACACTGAAGCTTTCTTT. This chain uses TRBV7-8 with TRBJ1-1; D is possibly TRBD1 (5 bases). This CDR3 has 16 residues. With 1 base removed from V and 2 bases from J, the gap between germline ends came to 14 bases. Per germline, CDR1 SGHVS and CDR2 FQNEAQ. The whole variable domain, remainder taken from reference TRBV7-8 and TRBJ1-1, is GAGVSQSPRYKVAKRGQDVALRCDPISGHVSLFWYQQALGQGPEFLTYFQNEAQLDKSGLPSDRFFAERPEGSVSTLKIQRTQQEDSAVYLCASSLEGSIFNTEAFFGQGTRLTVV.

The chain couples TRBV29-1 to TRBJ2-7, with 8 positions matching TRBD2. The V and J ends lost 6 bases and 3 bases, in that order; junction bases with no gene match: 7. Germline V gene sequence: CDR1 SQVTM, CDR2 ANQGSEA. CDR3 length: 13 residues. The CDR3 here is CSVVGTSGYEQYF. The CDR3 region has the DNA TGCAGCGTCGTAGGGACTAGTGGCTACGAGCAGTACTTC.

The V and J genes are TRBV7-9 and TRBJ2-3, with D hard to call. CDR1 and CDR2 from the germline V gene are SEHNR and FQNEAQ (reference sequence). The CDR3 totals 15 residues. Trimming cost V 5 bases and J 2 bases, with 14 bases left between them. The CDR3 is CASSPRSSTTDTQYF. CDR3 coding DNA: TGTGCCAGCAGCCCTCGTTCGTCCACCACAGATACGCAGTATTTT. Supplemented by reference TRBV7-9 and TRBJ2-3, the full variable domain reads DTGVSQNPRHKITKRGQNVTFRCDPISEHNRLYWYRQTLGQGPEFLTYFQNEAQLEKSRLLSDRFSAERPKGSFSTLEIQRTEQGDSAMYLCASSPRSSTTDTQYFGPGTRLTVL.

This clonotype was detected many times. This chain connects TRBV7-7 to TRBJ2-1, with D hard to call. The CDR3 length is 13 residues. Germline V gene lookup returns CDR1 SSHAT and CDR2 FNYEAQ (reference sequence). Trimming cost V 5 bases and J 3 bases, with 8 bases left between them. CDR3 nucleotide sequence: TGTGCCAGCAGCCCGTCGGTCTACAATGAGCAGTTCTTC. Translated: CASSPSVYNEQFF.

V usage is TRBV10-1 and J usage is TRBJ2-7; no clear D. Per the germline V gene, CDR1 is WNHNN and CDR2 is SYGVQD (reference sequence). Trimming shortened V by 2 bases and J by 4 bases, and 15 bases separated the two germline ends. The CDR3 has 15 amino acids. CDR3 in DNA: TGCGCCAGCAGTGAGGACGCGAGTGGCGGTTACGAGCAGTACTTC. Residues: CASSEDASGGYEQYF.

The genes are TRBV2 and TRBJ1-1; D gene unclear. CDR3 length equals 15 residues. V lost 5 bases and J 6 bases, leaving 19 bases between the germline ends. In germline, CDR1 is SNHLY, CDR2 FYNNEI. The CDR3 nucleotides read TGTGCCAGCAGTCCCACCCTCGGGCTGTCAGCTGAAGCTTTCTTT. It specifies CASSPTLGLSAEAFF.

This rearrangement joins TRBV5-1 to TRBJ2-3; D gene ambiguous. The germline V gene encodes CDR1 SGHRS and CDR2 YFSETQ. The length of the CDR3 is 13 residues. With 3 bases removed from V and 1 base from J, the gap between germline ends came to 6 bases. CDR3 bases: TGCGCCAGCAGCTACCAGGGCACAGATACGCAGTATTTT. Translated, it gives CASSYQGTDTQYF.

This clonotype was seen only a few times. The rearrangement joins TRBV4-2 to TRBJ2-7; D unresolved. Germline V lookup: CDR1 LGHNA, CDR2 YNFKEQ. V was trimmed by 3 bases and J by 5 bases, leaving 8 bases between them. This CDR3 is 12 amino acids long. CDR3 DNA: TGTGCCAGCAGCCACGAAGTCCACGAGCAGTACTTC. Encoded protein: CASSHEVHEQYF.

The chain is built from TRBV20-1 and TRBJ2-7, with D perhaps matching TRBD1 (6 bases). Germline lookup yields CDR1 DFQATT and CDR2 SNEGSKA (reference sequence). Trimming removed 4 bases from V and 3 bases from J, with 19 bases in between. This CDR3 is 15 amino acids long. This chain's CDR3 is CSANGNQGQLYEQYF. In DNA form, the CDR3 reads TGCAGTGCTAATGGGAATCAGGGACAACTCTACGAGCAGTACTTC.

In this sample, this clonotype turned up a few times. The V and J genes are TRBV28 and TRBJ2-3; 10 nucleotides agree with TRBD2. V was pared by 5 bases and J by 2 bases, with 10 bases of the junction left unmatched. Germline lookup yields CDR1 MDHEN and CDR2 SYDVKM. The CDR3 sequence is 17 residues long. The CDR3 here is CASSPAGLAGDTDTQYF. The DNA of the CDR3 is TGTGCCAGCAGTCCAGCCGGTCTAGCGGGGGACACAGATACGCAGTATTTT.

In its sample, this clonotype was seen a few times. This rearrangement joins TRBV5-8 to TRBJ2-7; 9 nucleotides line up with TRBD1. Germline assignment: CDR1 SGHTS and CDR2 YDEGEE. The junction had 14 bases not matched to a gene; V was cut back by 3 bases and J by 7 bases. This CDR3 is 16 amino acids long. The DNA for the CDR3 is TGTGCCAGCAGCTCGGGTCTTCCGGGACAGGGTTTAGAGCAGTACTTC. Translating it yields CASSSGLPGQGLEQYF.

CDR3: CASNRFPTDTQYF. The DNA of the CDR3 is TGTGCCAGCAACAGATTCCCCACAGATACGCAGTATTTT. The chain combines TRBV2 with TRBJ2-3; D uncertain. V was cut by 7 bases and J by 2 bases, with 10 bases left in between. CDR1 is SNHLY and CDR2 is FYNNEI in the germline V gene. The CDR3 is made up of 13 amino acids.

This clonotype showed up just a few times. The genes are TRBV20-1 and TRBJ2-7; TRBD1 agrees at 7 bases. Germline CDR1 and CDR2: DFQATT and SNEGSKA (reference sequence). The junction had 6 bases not matched to a gene; V was cut back by 1 base and J by 0 bases. The CDR3 is 15 amino acids. The CDR3 nucleotides read TGCAGTGCTAGAGCGGCGGACAGGAGCTCCTACGAGCAGTACTTC. This encodes CSARAADRSSYEQYF.

The rearrangement joins TRBV25-1 to TRBJ2-5, with 7 bases identical to TRBD2. Germline V gene sequence: CDR1 MGHDK, CDR2 SYGVNS. J gave up 8 bases and V 8 bases, and 17 bases lay outside the gene matches. CDR3 size: 15 residues. The CDR3 is CASAPPGGSAGTQYF. DNA of the CDR3: TGTGCCAGCGCCCCCCCGGGAGGATCCGCCGGTACCCAGTACTTC. Looking up the rest from reference TRBV25-1 and TRBJ2-5 gives the full variable domain: EADIYQTPRYLVIGTGKKITLECSQTMGHDKMYWYQQDPGMELHLIHYSYGVNSTEKGDLSSESTVSRIRTEHFPLTLESARPSHTSQYLCASAPPGGSAGTQYFGPGTRLLVL.

This clonotype has at least ten counts. The chain carries TRBV28 and TRBJ1-1; TRBD1 matches 8 bases. From germline, CDR1 is MDHEN and CDR2 SYDVKM. The V gene end was trimmed by 6 bases and the J gene end by 5 bases; junction bases not matched to a gene: 5. This CDR3 is 13 amino acids long. CDR3 sequence reads: CASRRQGITEAFF. The CDR3 bases are TGTGCCAGCAGAAGACAGGGGATTACTGAAGCTTTCTTT.